One T cell receptor beta chain is described in this entry. Its cognate antigen is unknown. The sample is drawn from a study of T cell repertoires in cytomegalovirus infection. At the level of the study: The study used recently identified HLA-C-restricted and well-studied HLA-B-restricted CMV epitopes. CMV infection and matching HLA type were both indicated by public TCR beta signatures.

Each CDR3 protein gets one entry after TCRdb re-called the reads with MiXCR. The data contain 830,000 or so distinct CDR3 sequences, roughly 33% of them singletons. The germline V gene has CDR1 SGDLS and CDR2 YYNGEE. V was trimmed by 7 bases and J by 2 bases, leaving 12 bases between them. There are 13 residues in the CDR3. Study-level findings and limits: CMV-specific TCR beta clonotypes restricted by HLA-C were the ones dominating the ex vivo response. Summed public TCR beta family frequency identified CMV carriers bearing the relevant HLA.

The chain is built from TRBV9 and TRBJ1-1; the D gene is possibly TRBD1 (6 bases). The sequence was obtained from a human donor in good health (CMV status not recorded). Some clones in this sample may be carry-over from other donors' samples. Sequenced here: cultured CD8+ T cells from PBMCs, sampled from culture after CMV antigen stimulation. CDR3 coding DNA: TGTGCCAGCTTGTGGACAGACAACACTGAAGCTTTCTTT. It yields the protein CASLWTDNTEAFF.